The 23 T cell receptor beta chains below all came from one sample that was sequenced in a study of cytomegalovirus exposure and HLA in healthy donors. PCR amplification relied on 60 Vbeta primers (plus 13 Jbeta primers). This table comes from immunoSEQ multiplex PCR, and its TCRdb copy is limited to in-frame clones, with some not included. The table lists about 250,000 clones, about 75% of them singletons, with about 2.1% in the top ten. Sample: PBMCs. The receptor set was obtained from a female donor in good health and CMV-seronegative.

In nucleotides, the CDR3 is TGCGCCAGCAGCTTGGCGGGACTAGCGGTTTCCTACGAGCAGTACTTC. Its protein product is CASSLAGLAVSYEQYF. The chain recombines TRBV5-1 with TRBJ2-7; 11 bases align to TRBD2. This CDR3 contains 16 residues. Germline CDR1 and CDR2: SGHRS and YFSETQ. V lost 0 bases to trimming and J lost 1 base; unmatched junction nucleotides: 3.

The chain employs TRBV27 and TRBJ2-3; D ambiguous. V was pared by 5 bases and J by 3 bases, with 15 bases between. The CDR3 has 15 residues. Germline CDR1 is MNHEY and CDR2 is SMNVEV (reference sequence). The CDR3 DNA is TGTGCCAGCAGTCCCATTGGCCCTGTTACAGATACGCAGTATTTT. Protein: CASSPIGPVTDTQYF.

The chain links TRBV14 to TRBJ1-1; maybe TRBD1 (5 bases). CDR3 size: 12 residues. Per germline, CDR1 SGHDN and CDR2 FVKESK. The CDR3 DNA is TGTCAGACTCAGGGAAGGAGTACTGAAGCTTTCTTT. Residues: CQTQGRSTEAFF.

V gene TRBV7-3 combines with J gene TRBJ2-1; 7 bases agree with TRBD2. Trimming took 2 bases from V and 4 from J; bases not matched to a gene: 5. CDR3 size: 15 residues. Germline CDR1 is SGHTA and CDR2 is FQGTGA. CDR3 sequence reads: CASSLETSPYNEQFF. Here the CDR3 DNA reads TGTGCCAGCAGCTTAGAGACTAGCCCTTACAATGAGCAGTTCTTC.

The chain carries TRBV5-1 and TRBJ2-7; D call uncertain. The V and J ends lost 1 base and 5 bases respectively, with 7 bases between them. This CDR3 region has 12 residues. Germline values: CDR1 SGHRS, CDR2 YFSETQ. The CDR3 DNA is TGCGCCAGCAGCTTGACTGGTAACGAGCAGTACTTC. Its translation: CASSLTGNEQYF. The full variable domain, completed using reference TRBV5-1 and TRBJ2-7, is KAGVTQTPRYLIKTRGQQVTLSCSPISGHRSVSWYQQTPGQGLQFLFEYFSETQRNKGNFPGRFSGRQFSNSRSEMNVSTLELGDSALYLCASSLTGNEQYFGPGTRLTVT.

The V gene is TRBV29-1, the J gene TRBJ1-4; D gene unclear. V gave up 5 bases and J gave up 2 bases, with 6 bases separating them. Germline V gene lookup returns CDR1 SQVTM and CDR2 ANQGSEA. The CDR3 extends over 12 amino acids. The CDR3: CSVRRTNEKLFF. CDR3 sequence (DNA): TGCAGCGTTCGCAGGACTAATGAAAAACTGTTTTTT.

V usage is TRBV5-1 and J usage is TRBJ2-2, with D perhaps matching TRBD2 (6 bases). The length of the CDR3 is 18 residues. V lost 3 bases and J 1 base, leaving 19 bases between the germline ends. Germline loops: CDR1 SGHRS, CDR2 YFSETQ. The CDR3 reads CASSSVETSILNTGELFF. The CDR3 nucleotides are TGCGCCAGCAGCTCCGTGGAGACTAGTATACTGAACACCGGGGAGCTGTTTTTT.

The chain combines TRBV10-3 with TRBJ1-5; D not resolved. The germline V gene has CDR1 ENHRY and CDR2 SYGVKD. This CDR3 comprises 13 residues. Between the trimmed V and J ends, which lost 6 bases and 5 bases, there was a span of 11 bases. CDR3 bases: TGTGCCATCAGCCCGGGATCCGATCAGCCCCAGCATTTT. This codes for CAISPGSDQPQHF.

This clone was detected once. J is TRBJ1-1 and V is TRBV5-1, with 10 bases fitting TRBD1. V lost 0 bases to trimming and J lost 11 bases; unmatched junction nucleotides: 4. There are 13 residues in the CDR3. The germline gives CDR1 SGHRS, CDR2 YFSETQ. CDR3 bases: TGCGCCAGCAGCTTGGGGGACAGGGGAATGGCTTTCTTT. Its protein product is CASSLGDRGMAFF.

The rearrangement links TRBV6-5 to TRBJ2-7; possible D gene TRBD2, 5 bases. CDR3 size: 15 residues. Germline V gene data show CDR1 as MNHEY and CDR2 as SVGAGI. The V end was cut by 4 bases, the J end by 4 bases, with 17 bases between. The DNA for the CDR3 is TGTGCCAGCAGTTGGCTAGGTAGCGCCGCATACGAGCAGTACTTC. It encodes CASSWLGSAAYEQYF.

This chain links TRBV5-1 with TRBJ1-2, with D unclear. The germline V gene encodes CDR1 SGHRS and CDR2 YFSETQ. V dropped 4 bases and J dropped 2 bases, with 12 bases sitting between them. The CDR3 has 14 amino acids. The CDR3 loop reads CASSAEGGNYGYTF. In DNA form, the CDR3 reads TGCGCCAGCAGCGCTGAGGGAGGAAACTATGGCTACACCTTC.

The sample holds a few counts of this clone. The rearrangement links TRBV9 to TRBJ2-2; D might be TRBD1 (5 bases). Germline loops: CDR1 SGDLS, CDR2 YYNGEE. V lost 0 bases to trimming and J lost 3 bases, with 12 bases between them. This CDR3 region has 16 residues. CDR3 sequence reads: CASSVVRGRDTGELFF. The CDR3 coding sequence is TGTGCCAGCAGCGTAGTAAGGGGCCGGGACACCGGGGAGCTGTTTTTT.

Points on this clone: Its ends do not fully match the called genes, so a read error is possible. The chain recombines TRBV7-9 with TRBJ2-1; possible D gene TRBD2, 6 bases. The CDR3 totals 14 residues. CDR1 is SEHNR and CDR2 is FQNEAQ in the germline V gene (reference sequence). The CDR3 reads CSSSGWTAYNEQFF. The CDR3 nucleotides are TGTTCCAGCAGCGGGTGGACTGCTTACAATGAGCAGTTCTTC.

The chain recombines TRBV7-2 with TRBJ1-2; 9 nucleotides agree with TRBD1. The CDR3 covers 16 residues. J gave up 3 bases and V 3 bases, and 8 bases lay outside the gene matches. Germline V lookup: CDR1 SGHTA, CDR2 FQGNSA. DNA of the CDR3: TGTGCCAGCAGCTTCCTACCGGGACAGGGTTACTATGGCTACACCTTC. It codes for CASSFLPGQGYYGYTF.

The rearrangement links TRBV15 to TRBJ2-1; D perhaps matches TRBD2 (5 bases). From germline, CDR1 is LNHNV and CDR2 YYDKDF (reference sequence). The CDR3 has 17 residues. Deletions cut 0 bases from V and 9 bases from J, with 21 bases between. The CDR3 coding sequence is TGTGCCACCAGCAGAGATCAGGCGGGTAAGATCGAAGGTGAGCAGTTCTTC. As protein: CATSRDQAGKIEGEQFF.

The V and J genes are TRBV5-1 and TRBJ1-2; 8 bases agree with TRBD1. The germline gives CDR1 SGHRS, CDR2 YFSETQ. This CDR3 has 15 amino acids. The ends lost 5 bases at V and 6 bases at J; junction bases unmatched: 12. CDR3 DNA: TGCGCCAGCAGGCGTACCGACAGGGGCCAGGATGGCTACACCTTC. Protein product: CASRRTDRGQDGYTF.

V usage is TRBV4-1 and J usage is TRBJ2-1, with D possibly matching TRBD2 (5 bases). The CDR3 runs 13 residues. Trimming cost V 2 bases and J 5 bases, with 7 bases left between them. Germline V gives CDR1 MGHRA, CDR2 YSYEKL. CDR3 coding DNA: TGCGCCAGCAGCCAAAGGGAGAACAATGAGCAGTTCTTC. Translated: CASSQRENNEQFF.

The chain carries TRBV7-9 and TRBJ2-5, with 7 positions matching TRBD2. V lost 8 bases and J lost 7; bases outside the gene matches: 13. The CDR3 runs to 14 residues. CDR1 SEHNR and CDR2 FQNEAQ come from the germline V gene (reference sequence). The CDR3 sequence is CASAPRSGIGTQYF. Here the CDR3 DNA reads TGTGCCAGCGCACCCCGAAGCGGGATCGGGACCCAGTACTTC.

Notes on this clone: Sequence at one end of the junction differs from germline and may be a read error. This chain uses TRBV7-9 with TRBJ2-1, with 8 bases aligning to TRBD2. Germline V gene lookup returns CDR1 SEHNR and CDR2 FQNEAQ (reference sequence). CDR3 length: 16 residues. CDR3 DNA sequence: TGTTCCAGCAGCTCCTCCGCGACTAGCGAATACAATGAGCAGTTCTTC. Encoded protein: CSSSSSATSEYNEQFF.

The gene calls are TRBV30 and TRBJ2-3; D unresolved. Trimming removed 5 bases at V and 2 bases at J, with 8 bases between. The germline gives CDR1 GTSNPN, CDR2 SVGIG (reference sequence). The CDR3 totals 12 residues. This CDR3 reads CAWDTSTDTQYF. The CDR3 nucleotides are TGTGCCTGGGACACCTCCACAGATACGCAGTATTTT. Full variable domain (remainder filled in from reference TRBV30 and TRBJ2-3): SQTIHQWPATLVQPVGSPLSLECTVEGTSNPNLYWYRQAAGRGLQLLFYSVGIGQISSEVPQNLSASRPQDRQFILSSKKLLLSDSGFYLCAWDTSTDTQYFGPGTRLTVL.

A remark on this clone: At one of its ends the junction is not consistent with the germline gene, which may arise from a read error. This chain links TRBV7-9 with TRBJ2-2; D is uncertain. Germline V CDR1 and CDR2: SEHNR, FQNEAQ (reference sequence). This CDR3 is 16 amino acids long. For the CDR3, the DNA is TGTTCCAGCAGCTTATTGCAAAAACGCGGCACCGGGGAGCTGTTTTTT. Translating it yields CSSSLLQKRGTGELFF.

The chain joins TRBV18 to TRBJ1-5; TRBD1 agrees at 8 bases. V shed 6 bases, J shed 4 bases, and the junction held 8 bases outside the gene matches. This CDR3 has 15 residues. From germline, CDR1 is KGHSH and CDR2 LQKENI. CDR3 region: CASSPGTGGNQPQHF. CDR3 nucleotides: TGTGCCAGCTCGCCAGGGACAGGAGGGAATCAGCCCCAGCATTTT. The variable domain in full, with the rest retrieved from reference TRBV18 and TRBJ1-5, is NAGVMQNPRHLVRRRGQEARLRCSPMKGHSHVYWYRQLPEEGLKFMVYLQKENIIDESGMPKERFSAEFPKEGPSILRIQQVVRGDSAAYFCASSPGTGGNQPQHFGDGTRLSIL.

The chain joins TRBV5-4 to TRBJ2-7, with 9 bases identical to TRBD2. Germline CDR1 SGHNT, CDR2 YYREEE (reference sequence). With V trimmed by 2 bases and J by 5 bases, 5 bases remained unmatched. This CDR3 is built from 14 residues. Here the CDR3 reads CASSFSGRLNEQYF. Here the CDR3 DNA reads TGTGCCAGCAGCTTCAGCGGGAGGCTCAACGAGCAGTACTTC.